The 9 T cell receptor beta chains reported below all come from one sample, sequenced in a study of blood T cell repertoires in COVID-19. Sequencing was performed with immunoSEQ multiplex PCR; in TCRdb, only in-frame clones are kept and a portion is missing. This sample carries some 490,000 clones, approximately 91% of them seen once, and the ten largest clones take approximately 8%. Sequencing used PBMCs or T cells enriched from blood (not recorded which). The receptor source for this set is an older woman who had recovered from COVID-19.

The chain combines TRBV7-6 with TRBJ2-1; D might be TRBD1 (6 bases). This CDR3 has 16 amino acids. With 5 bases removed from V and 4 bases from J, the gap between germline ends came to 18 bases. Germline V gene data show CDR1 as SGHVS and CDR2 as FNYEAQ. The CDR3 region has the DNA TGTGCCAGCAGCCCCCAGGGGACAACATTTTACAATGAGCAGTTCTTC. It encodes CASSPQGTTFYNEQFF.

V usage is TRBV5-1 and J usage is TRBJ2-5; the match to TRBD2 covers 8 bases. With 1 base clipped from V and 4 bases from J, the junction kept 6 bases outside the gene matches. Germline V gene lookup returns CDR1 SGHRS and CDR2 YFSETQ. This CDR3 contains 15 residues. Here the CDR3 reads CASSLPGTSAETQYF. The DNA of the CDR3 is TGCGCCAGCAGCTTGCCCGGGACTAGTGCAGAGACCCAGTACTTC.

The chain joins TRBV30 to TRBJ2-2; D is perhaps TRBD2 (5 bases). The V and J ends lost 3 bases and 7 bases respectively, with 21 bases between them. Germline lookup yields CDR1 GTSNPN and CDR2 SVGIG (reference sequence). The CDR3 has 16 amino acids. The CDR3 bases are TGTGCCTGGAGCCCCGTCCCGACGGTCGGGGACGGGGAGCTGTTTTTT. This codes for CAWSPVPTVGDGELFF.

The chain is built from TRBV9 and TRBJ1-6, with D possibly matching TRBD1 (5 bases). Germline V gives CDR1 SGDLS, CDR2 YYNGEE. V gave up 4 bases and J gave up 5 bases, with 16 bases separating them. The CDR3 extends over 16 amino acids. CDR3 nucleotides: TGTGCCAGCAGCCCGACGGTGACAGTCGATAATTCACCCCTCCACTTT. This translates into CASSPTVTVDNSPLHF.

V usage is TRBV6-5 and J usage is TRBJ1-1; D not certain. V was cut by 4 bases and J by 1 base, with 7 bases left in between. Germline CDR1 and CDR2: MNHEY and SVGAGI. The CDR3 is 13 residues long. The CDR3 nucleotides are TGTGCCAGCAGTTGGAACAGGAACACTGAAGCTTTCTTT. Its protein product is CASSWNRNTEAFF.

The V gene is TRBV19, the J gene TRBJ1-1, with D possibly being TRBD1 (5 bases). Germline V gene data show CDR1 as LNHDA and CDR2 as SQIVND (reference sequence). The CDR3 has 14 residues. V shed 1 base and J shed 6 bases, with 12 bases lying between them. The CDR3 region has the DNA TGTGCCAGTAGTATAGTTGGGGCAACCGCTGAAGCTTTCTTT. Translated: CASSIVGATAEAFF.

The rearrangement links TRBV10-3 to TRBJ2-5; 7 nucleotides agree with TRBD2. Germline assignment: CDR1 ENHRY and CDR2 SYGVKD. Unmatched junction bases numbered 5, after V lost 6 bases and J lost 1 base. This CDR3 spans 14 amino acids. The CDR3 loop reads CAIRARGSQETQYF. CDR3 DNA sequence: TGTGCCATCAGAGCGCGGGGGTCCCAAGAGACCCAGTACTTC.

The gene calls are TRBV3-1 (or the pseudogene TRBV3-2) and TRBJ1-5; D unclear. CDR3 length: 12 residues. Germline V lookup: CDR1 LGHDT, CDR2 YNNKEL (reference sequence). V was clipped by 1 base and J by 6 bases, with 4 bases between them. As DNA, the CDR3 is TGTGCCAGCAGCCAAGGACTTCAGCCCCAGCATTTT. Translating it yields CASSQGLQPQHF.

CDR3 bases: TGTGCCAGCAGGAAGACCGGACTCCAAGAGACCCAGTACTTC. Protein: CASRKTGLQETQYF. This chain joins TRBV2 and TRBJ2-5; possibly TRBD2 for D (5 bases). This CDR3 has 14 residues. Germline assignment: CDR1 SNHLY and CDR2 FYNNEI. Trimming removed 6 bases at V and 1 base at J, with 12 bases between.